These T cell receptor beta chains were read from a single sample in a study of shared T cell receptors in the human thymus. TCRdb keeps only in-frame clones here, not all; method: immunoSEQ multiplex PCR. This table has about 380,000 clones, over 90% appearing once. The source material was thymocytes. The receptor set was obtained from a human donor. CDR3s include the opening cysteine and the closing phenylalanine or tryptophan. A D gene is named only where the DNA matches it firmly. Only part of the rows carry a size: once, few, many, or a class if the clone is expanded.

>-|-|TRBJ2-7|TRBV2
CASSEGPHGSYEQYF
TGTGCCAGCAGTGAAGGCCCGCACGGCAGCTACGAGCAGTACTTC
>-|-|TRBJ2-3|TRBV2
CASSLGTSTGDTQYF
TGTGCCAGCAGTCTCGGGACTTCGACAGGAGATACGCAGTATTTT
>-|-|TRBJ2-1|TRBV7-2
CASSLVLKRISSYNEQFF
TGTGCCAGCAGCTTAGTCTTGAAACGGATAAGCTCCTACAATGAGCAGTTCTTC
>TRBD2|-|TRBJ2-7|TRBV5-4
CASSLTSGRAGEQYF
TGTGCCAGCAGCTTGACGAGCGGGAGGGCCGGAGAGCAGTACTTC
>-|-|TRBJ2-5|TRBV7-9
CASSAKARDTEEAQYF
TGTGCCAGCAGCGCTAAGGCCCGGGACACCGAAGAGGCCCAGTACTTC
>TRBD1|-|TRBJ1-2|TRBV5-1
CASSLSGGIYGYTF
TGCGCCAGCAGCTTATCAGGGGGGATCTATGGCTACACCTTC
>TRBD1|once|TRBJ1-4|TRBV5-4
CASSVLGQGYEKLFF
TGTGCCAGCAGCGTACTTGGACAGGGTTATGAAAAACTGTTTTTT
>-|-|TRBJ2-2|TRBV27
CASSRLEPSGTGELFF
TGTGCCAGCAGCCGCTTGGAGCCCTCGGGCACCGGGGAGCTGTTTTTT
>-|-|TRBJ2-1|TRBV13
CASSLEPNEQFF
TGTGCCAGCAGCTTAGAACCCAATGAGCAGTTCTTC
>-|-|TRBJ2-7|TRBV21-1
CASSALPRDRAYEQYF
TGTGCCAGCAGCGCGCTCCCCCGGGACAGGGCTTACGAGCAGTACTTC
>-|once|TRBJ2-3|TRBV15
CATSRVLSPTNTDTQYF
TGTGCCACCAGCAGGGTCCTAAGCCCTACTAACACAGATACGCAGTATTTT
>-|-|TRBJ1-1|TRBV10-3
CAISNTGRQAAFF
TGTGCCATCAGCAACACAGGGCGTCAGGCAGCTTTCTTT
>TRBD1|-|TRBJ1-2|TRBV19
CARGNRGGAMVHGYTF
TGTGCCAGGGGTAACAGGGGAGGGGCTATGGTGCATGGCTACACCTTC
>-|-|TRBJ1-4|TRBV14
CASSQVAAEKLFF
TGTGCCAGCAGCCAAGTTGCAGCGGAAAAACTGTTTTTT
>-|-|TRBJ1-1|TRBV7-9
CASSLRGAFF
TGTGCCAGCAGCTTAAGAGGGGCTTTCTTT
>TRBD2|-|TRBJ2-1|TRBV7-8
CASSWGLAAYNEQFF
TGTGCCAGCAGCTGGGGACTAGCGGCTTACAATGAGCAGTTCTTC
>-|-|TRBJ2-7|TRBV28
CASQGGFSYEQYF
TGTGCCAGTCAGGGGGGATTTTCCTACGAGCAGTACTTC
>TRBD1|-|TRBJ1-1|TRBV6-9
CASSYGTGLNTEAFF
TGTGCCAGCAGTTATGGGACAGGCTTGAACACTGAAGCTTTCTTT
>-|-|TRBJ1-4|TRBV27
CASSLQGRDEKLFF
TGTGCCAGCAGTTTACAGGGGAGGGATGAAAAACTGTTTTTT
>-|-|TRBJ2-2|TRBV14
CASSQDGGHGELFF
TGTGCCAGCAGCCAAGATGGGGGTCACGGGGAGCTGTTTTTT
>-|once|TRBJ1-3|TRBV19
CASSIFGKSGNTIYF
TGTGCCAGTAGTATATTTGGGAAATCTGGAAACACCATATATTTT
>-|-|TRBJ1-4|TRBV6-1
CASSEGQGGEKLFF
TGTGCCAGCAGTGAAGGGCAAGGCGGTGAAAAACTGTTTTTT
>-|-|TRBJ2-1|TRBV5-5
CASSLATTPQFF
TGTGCCAGCAGCTTGGCTACTACCCCGCAGTTCTTC
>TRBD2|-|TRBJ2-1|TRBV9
CASSKLPTSGRVLINNEQFF
TGTGCCAGCAGCAAGCTCCCCACTAGCGGGAGGGTATTAATAAACAATGAGCAGTTCTTC
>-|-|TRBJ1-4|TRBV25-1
CASSGREINEKLFF
TGTGCCAGCAGTGGAAGGGAGATTAATGAAAAACTGTTTTTT
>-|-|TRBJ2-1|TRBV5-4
CASSFPIDNEQFF
TGTGCCAGCAGCTTCCCCATAGACAATGAGCAGTTCTTC
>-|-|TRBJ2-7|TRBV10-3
CAIKAGQGLDYEQYF
TGTGCCATCAAAGCGGGGCAGGGGCTGGACTACGAGCAGTACTTC
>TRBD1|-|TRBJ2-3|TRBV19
CASRAGRGLDTQYF
TGTGCCAGCCGGGCGGGCAGGGGGCTAGATACGCAGTATTTT
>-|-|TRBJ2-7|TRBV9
CASSVAGSRSYEQYF
TGTGCCAGCAGCGTAGCGGGCTCCCGCTCCTACGAGCAGTACTTC
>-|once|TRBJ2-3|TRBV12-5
CASGLARYRQKGTDTQYF
TGTGCTAGTGGTTTGGCGAGATACCGGCAGAAGGGCACAGATACGCAGTATTTT
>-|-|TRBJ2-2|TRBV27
CASSSNTGELFF
TGTGCCAGCAGTTCTAACACCGGGGAGCTGTTTTTT
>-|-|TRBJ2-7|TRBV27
CASGTRYEQYF
TGTGCCAGCGGTACCCGTTACGAGCAGTACTTC
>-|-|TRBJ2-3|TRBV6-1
CASTRVGGGTDTQYF
TGTGCCAGCACCCGTGTAGGAGGGGGGACAGATACGCAGTATTTT
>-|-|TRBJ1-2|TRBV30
CAWSVQEDYGYTF
TGTGCCTGGAGTGTACAGGAGGACTATGGCTACACCTTC
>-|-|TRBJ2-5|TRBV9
CASSGETQYF
TGTGCCAGCAGCGGGGAGACCCAGTACTTC
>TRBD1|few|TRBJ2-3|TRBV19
CASSIGQDRGGTDTQYF
TGTGCCAGTAGTATAGGGCAGGACAGGGGAGGGACAGATACGCAGTATTTT
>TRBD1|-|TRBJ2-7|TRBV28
CASSATGGNHEQYF
TGTGCCAGCAGTGCGACAGGGGGGAACCACGAGCAGTACTTC
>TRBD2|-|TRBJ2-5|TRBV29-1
CSVEGPGTSEGWETQYF
TGCAGCGTTGAGGGCCCCGGGACTAGCGAGGGATGGGAGACCCAGTACTTC
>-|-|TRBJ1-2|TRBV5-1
CASSLAQSNYTF
TGCGCCAGCAGCTTGGCCCAGTCAAACTACACCTTC
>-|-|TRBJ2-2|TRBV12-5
CASGLFSGELFF
TGTGCTAGTGGTTTGTTTTCCGGGGAGCTGTTTTTT
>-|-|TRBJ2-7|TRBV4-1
CASSQDFRVSYEQYF
TGCGCCAGCAGCCAAGATTTCAGGGTTTCCTACGAGCAGTACTTC
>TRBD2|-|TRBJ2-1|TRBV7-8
CASSLPGLNPNEQFF
TGTGCCAGCAGCTTACCGGGACTAAACCCCAATGAGCAGTTCTTC
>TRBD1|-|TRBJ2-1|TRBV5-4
CASSSLTGNEQFF
TGTGCCAGCAGCTCGTTGACAGGGAATGAGCAGTTCTTC
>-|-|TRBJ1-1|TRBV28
CASSLWGLLNTEAFF
TGTGCCAGCAGTTTATGGGGTCTTTTGAACACTGAAGCTTTCTTT
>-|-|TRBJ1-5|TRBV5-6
CASSLGAGKSNQPQHF
TGTGCCAGCAGCTTGGGGGCCGGGAAGAGCAATCAGCCCCAGCATTTT
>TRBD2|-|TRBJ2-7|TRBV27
CASSPSGLAGVRGYEQYF
TGTGCCAGCAGTCCCTCGGGACTAGCGGGAGTCCGGGGGTACGAGCAGTACTTC
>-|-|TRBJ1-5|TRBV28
CASIKRGARFSNQPQHF
TGTGCCAGCATTAAAAGAGGGGCGCGTTTTAGCAATCAGCCCCAGCATTTT
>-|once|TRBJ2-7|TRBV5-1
CASSPQGGDYEQYF
TGCGCCAGCAGCCCACAGGGGGGGGACTACGAGCAGTACTTC
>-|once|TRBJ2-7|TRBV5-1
CASSLIEQGATYEQYF
TGCGCCAGCAGCTTGATTGAGCAGGGCGCGACCTACGAGCAGTACTTC
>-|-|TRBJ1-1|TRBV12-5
CAGLDKGEGSEAFF
TGTGCTGGATTAGATAAGGGGGAGGGCTCTGAAGCTTTCTTT
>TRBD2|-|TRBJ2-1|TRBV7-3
CASSPRAGVLYNEQFF
TGTGCCAGCAGCCCGAGAGCGGGAGTACTCTACAATGAGCAGTTCTTC
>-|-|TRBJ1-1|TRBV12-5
CASGPLEQTTGGTEAFF
TGTGCTAGTGGGCCGCTGGAGCAGACAACGGGCGGGACTGAAGCTTTCTTT
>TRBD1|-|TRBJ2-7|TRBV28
CASKSTGTGSLEQYF
TGTGCCAGCAAGTCGACCGGGACAGGTTCCCTGGAGCAGTACTTC